A single sample is the source of the 10 T cell receptor beta chains below, sequenced in a study of blood T cell repertoires in COVID-19. The method was immunoSEQ multiplex PCR; TCRdb's version includes in-frame clones alone and lacks a portion of them. Of under 150,000 clones detected, about 83% appear once; the ten largest clones hold 9.7%. Material for sequencing was peripheral blood. Receptor source: a man aged 35 to 55 with active or convalescent COVID-19.

This clone was detected once. This chain uses TRBV18 with TRBJ2-4, with D perhaps matching TRBD2 (6 bases). Germline V gene data show CDR1 as KGHSH and CDR2 as LQKENI. Trimming removed 0 bases from V and 0 bases from J, with 9 bases in between. The CDR3 spans 16 residues. The CDR3 region has the DNA TGTGCCAGCTCACCACCGACCGGGGGAGCCAAAAACATTCAGTACTTC. Its protein is CASSPPTGGAKNIQYF.

The chain couples TRBV13 to TRBJ1-2; D is uncertain. The CDR3 extends over 13 amino acids. V lost 5 bases and J lost 6, with 13 bases in between. CDR1 and CDR2 (germline): PRHDT, FYEKMQ (reference sequence). The DNA for the CDR3 is TGTGCCAGCAGCAACCGAGGGATCGATGGCTACACCTTC. This sequence encodes CASSNRGIDGYTF.

This sequence joins TRBV9 and TRBJ2-3; TRBD1 agrees at 8 bases. Trimming took 3 bases from V and 3 from J; bases not matched to a gene: 0. Germline V gene lookup returns CDR1 SGDLS and CDR2 YYNGEE. This CDR3 region has 13 residues. The CDR3 nucleotides are TGTGCCAGCAGCGGGACAGGGACAGATACGCAGTATTTT. Residues: CASSGTGTDTQYF.

This chain connects TRBV19 to TRBJ2-1, with 7 positions matching TRBD2. This CDR3 comprises 14 residues. V dropped 4 bases and J dropped 5; count of bases not matched to a gene: 5. From germline, CDR1 is LNHDA and CDR2 SQIVND (reference sequence). The CDR3 protein is CASSTNGLDNEQFF. In DNA, the CDR3 is TGTGCCAGTAGTACTAACGGACTAGACAATGAGCAGTTCTTC. Based on the CDR3 plus reference TRBV19 and TRBJ2-1, the full variable domain is DGGITQSPKYLFRKEGQNVTLSCEQNLNHDAMYWYRQDPGQGLRLIYYSQIVNDFQKGDIAEGYSVSREKKESFPLTVTSAQKNPTAFYLCASSTNGLDNEQFFGPGTRLTVL.

This rearrangement joins TRBV4-3 to TRBJ2-1; 12 bases are a match to TRBD2. V shed 0 bases, J shed 9 bases, and the junction held 18 bases outside the gene matches. Germline lookup yields CDR1 LGHNA and CDR2 YSLEER. The CDR3 runs 20 residues. The DNA of the CDR3 is TGCGCCAGCAGCCAAGATCTTCCTAGCGGGGGGGCAGGTTTAGCGGCTGAGCAGTTCTTC. This gives the protein CASSQDLPSGGAGLAAEQFF.

The chain carries TRBV5-1 and TRBJ2-2; possibly TRBD2 for D (5 bases). The germline V gene encodes CDR1 SGHRS and CDR2 YFSETQ. This CDR3 comprises 15 residues. Trimming took off 4 bases at V and 4 bases at J, with 14 bases between the two ends. CDR3 amino acids: CASSAESGFTGELFF. In DNA, the CDR3 is TGCGCCAGCAGCGCGGAAAGCGGATTCACCGGGGAGCTGTTTTTT.

The chain uses TRBV25-1 and TRBJ2-7; a weak D match, TRBD1 (6 bases). Deletions cut 6 bases from V and 2 bases from J, with 17 bases between. Germline CDR1 MGHDK, CDR2 SYGVNS. CDR3 size: 15 residues. CDR3 nucleotides: TGTGCCAGCAGCAACACTCGGACAGCCACCTACGAGCAGTACTTC. Translation gives CASSNTRTATYEQYF.

The V and J genes are TRBV18 and TRBJ1-6, with TRBD1 as a possible D gene (5 bases). The germline V and J ends were trimmed by 0 bases and 7 bases, with 10 bases remaining between them. Germline V gene lookup returns CDR1 KGHSH and CDR2 LQKENI. The CDR3 runs to 15 residues. The CDR3, as DNA: TGTGCCAGCTCACCACCTGGGGGACTGAATTCACCCCTCCACTTT. Translated, it gives CASSPPGGLNSPLHF.

The gene calls are TRBV7-9 and TRBJ2-3, with D perhaps matching TRBD2 (6 bases). The V gene's germline CDR1 is SEHNR and CDR2 FQNEAQ (reference sequence). Deletions cut 8 bases from V and 2 bases from J, with 11 bases between. The CDR3 runs 13 residues. CDR3 in amino acids: CASVAVSTDTQYF. CDR3 DNA: TGTGCCAGCGTAGCGGTTTCCACAGATACGCAGTATTTT.

V gene TRBV5-1 combines with J gene TRBJ1-2, with TRBD1 matching 9 bases. In germline, CDR1 is SGHRS, CDR2 YFSETQ. The CDR3 has 14 amino acids. The V and J ends lost 3 bases and 4 bases, in that order; junction bases with no gene match: 4. CDR3 amino acids: CASSSGQGSYGYTF. The CDR3 nucleotides read TGCGCCAGCAGCTCAGGACAGGGGTCCTATGGCTACACCTTC.